Listed below are T cell receptor beta chains from one sample, sequenced in a study of healthy donors' naive CD4 and CD8 T cells. TCRdb ran MiXCR on the reads and lists one entry per CDR3 protein. This sample has 200,000 or so distinct CDR3 sequences, with about four fifths found just once. The sequencing input was naive CD4+ and CD8+ T cells sorted from blood, pooled from several donors. The receptors were sampled from a pool of human donors in good health; the sample pools cells from several healthy donors. CDR3s include the opening cysteine and the closing phenylalanine or tryptophan. Fields, in order: J gene, D gene, V gene, clone size, CDR3 protein, CDR3 DNA. D genes are given only for firm matches. A row's size may be missing; if present it is once, few, many or a size class.

>TRBJ2-5|TRBD2|TRBV5-4|-
CASSLDTSGYLETQYF
TGTGCCAGCAGCTTGGACACTAGCGGTTACTTAGAGACCCAGTACTTC
>TRBJ2-1|TRBD2|TRBV11-2|once
CASSLESSGRANEQFF
TGTGCCAGCAGCTTAGAATCTAGCGGGAGGGCCAATGAGCAGTTCTTC
>TRBJ1-1|-|TRBV6-5|once
CASSYGGRATEAFF
TGTGCCAGCAGTTACGGGGGACGGGCCACTGAAGCTTTCTTT
>TRBJ1-6|-|TRBV2|-
CASSITGPGNSPLHF
TGTGCCAGCAGTATCACAGGGCCTGGCAATTCACCCCTCCACTTT
>TRBJ1-1|-|TRBV6-2/TRBV6-3|-
CASSYNNEAFF
TGTGCCAGCAGTTACAACAATGAAGCTTTCTTT
>TRBJ2-3|-|TRBV11-2|-
CASSPILGDTQYF
TGTGCCAGCAGTCCTATCCTTGGGGATACGCAGTATTTT
>TRBJ2-1|TRBD2|TRBV19|-
CASSILGTSIYNEQFF
TGTGCCAGTAGTATACTTGGGACTAGTATCTACAATGAGCAGTTCTTC
>TRBJ2-5|TRBD2|TRBV28|-
CASIPSGREETQYF
TGTGCCAGCATCCCTAGCGGGAGGGAAGAGACCCAGTACTTC
>TRBJ2-3|-|TRBV7-9|few
CASSLSRTDTQYF
TGTGCCAGCAGCTTAAGCAGGACAGATACGCAGTATTTT
>TRBJ2-1|TRBD1|TRBV29-1|-
CSVGGQRFYNEQFF
TGCAGCGTTGGGGGACAGCGATTCTACAATGAGCAGTTCTTC
>TRBJ2-1|-|TRBV19|-
CASSIMTRGNEQFF
TGTGCCAGTAGTATCATGACTCGGGGCAATGAGCAGTTCTTC
>TRBJ2-7|-|TRBV5-1|-
CASPWEPFNYEQYF
TGCGCCAGCCCCTGGGAGCCGTTCAACTACGAGCAGTACTTC
>TRBJ2-1|-|TRBV18|once
CATQRAGDEQFF
TGTGCCACCCAAAGGGCTGGCGATGAGCAGTTCTTC
>TRBJ2-5|TRBD1|TRBV6-5|-
CASSYGTGETQYF
TGTGCCAGCAGTTACGGGACAGGGGAGACCCAGTACTTC
>TRBJ2-7|TRBD1|TRBV19|-
CASSLYRGQGAAEQYF
TGTGCCAGTAGTCTTTACCGGGGACAGGGAGCTGCCGAGCAGTACTTC
>TRBJ1-5|TRBD1|TRBV29-1|few
CSVWTGGGQPQHF
TGCAGCGTTTGGACAGGAGGAGGTCAGCCCCAGCATTTT
>TRBJ2-5|-|TRBV29-1|-
CSVHRTLGETQYF
TGCAGCGTTCACAGGACCCTAGGAGAGACCCAGTACTTC
>TRBJ1-1|-|TRBV5-1|-
CASSPQGSGEAFF
TGCGCCAGCAGCCCGCAGGGGTCTGGGGAAGCTTTCTTT
>TRBJ2-1|-|TRBV29-1|-
CSVFRDEQFF
TGCAGCGTATTTCGGGATGAGCAGTTCTTC
>TRBJ2-1|TRBD2|TRBV29-1|-
CSVVGTSGSIYNEQFF
TGCAGCGTTGTCGGGACTAGCGGGAGTATCTACAATGAGCAGTTCTTC
>TRBJ2-1|-|TRBV6-4|-
CASSDLRVNNEQFF
TGTGCCAGCAGTGACTTGCGGGTCAACAATGAGCAGTTCTTC
>TRBJ2-6|TRBD2|TRBV10-3|-
CASRLLAESSGANVLTF
TGTGCCAGCAGATTACTAGCGGAGAGCTCTGGGGCCAACGTCCTGACTTTC
>TRBJ2-7|-|TRBV5-6|few
CASREGSYEQYF
TGTGCCAGCAGGGAAGGCTCCTACGAGCAGTACTTC
>TRBJ1-5|-|TRBV27|-
CASSSTELYQPQHF
TGTGCCAGCAGTTCGACAGAACTTTATCAGCCCCAGCATTTT
>TRBJ2-1|TRBD2|TRBV6-1|-
CASSALAGAKLYNEQFF
TGTGCCAGCAGTGCGTTAGCGGGGGCGAAACTCTACAATGAGCAGTTCTTC
>TRBJ2-2|-|TRBV5-4|-
CASSSTRTGELFF
TGTGCCAGCAGCTCGACTAGAACCGGGGAGCTGTTTTTT
>TRBJ1-1|-|TRBV11-2|-
CASSQDREHTEAFF
TGTGCCAGCAGCCAGGACAGAGAGCACACTGAAGCTTTCTTT
>TRBJ2-7|-|TRBV6-5|-
CASSAWTVYEQYF
TGTGCCAGCAGTGCCTGGACAGTCTACGAGCAGTACTTC
>TRBJ2-6|TRBD2|TRBV5-1|few
CASSLDGLAGGSGANVLTF
TGCGCCAGCAGCTTGGACGGACTAGCGGGAGGGTCTGGGGCCAACGTCCTGACTTTC
>TRBJ2-7|TRBD1|TRBV7-9|few
CASSFTGGPYEQYF
TGTGCCAGCAGCTTTACAGGGGGACCCTACGAGCAGTACTTC
>TRBJ1-5|TRBD1|TRBV30|-
CAWSEGALSNQPQHF
TGTGCCTGGAGTGAGGGGGCCCTATCCAATCAGCCCCAGCATTTT
>TRBJ1-1|-|TRBV12-3/TRBV12-4|once
CASSKQVMNTEAFF
TGTGCCAGCAGTAAACAGGTTATGAACACTGAAGCTTTCTTT
>TRBJ1-1|-|TRBV19|-
CASSIATGGNTEAFF
TGTGCCAGTAGTATAGCGACAGGAGGGAACACTGAAGCTTTCTTT
>TRBJ1-3|TRBD1|TRBV29-1|-
CSVLTGAGNTIYF
TGCAGCGTCCTGACAGGGGCTGGAAACACCATATATTTT
>TRBJ2-1|-|TRBV5-6|-
CASSWGADQPYNEQFF
TGTGCCAGCAGCTGGGGGGCAGATCAACCCTACAATGAGCAGTTCTTC
>TRBJ2-2|-|TRBV19|-
CASSRQFSTGELFF
TGTGCCAGTAGTCGCCAGTTCTCCACCGGGGAGCTGTTTTTT
>TRBJ2-1|-|TRBV29-1|-
CSASVHNEQFF
TGCAGCGCCTCAGTTCACAATGAGCAGTTCTTC
>TRBJ2-1|TRBD2|TRBV20-1|-
CSATRGRYNEQFF
TGCAGTGCTACACGCGGGAGATACAATGAGCAGTTCTTC
>TRBJ2-1|TRBD1|TRBV9|-
CASSETGRHNEQFF
TGTGCCAGCAGCGAGACAGGGAGACACAATGAGCAGTTCTTC
>TRBJ2-3|TRBD2|TRBV19|-
CASSIDLRLAIWTDTQYF
TGTGCCAGTAGTATAGACCTCCGACTAGCGATTTGGACAGATACGCAGTATTTT
>TRBJ1-2|-|TRBV6-5|-
CASSYEVVNYGYTF
TGTGCCAGCAGTTACGAAGTAGTTAACTATGGCTACACCTTC
>TRBJ2-7|TRBD2|TRBV19|-
CASSPGLAVVEQYF
TGTGCCAGTAGCCCGGGACTAGCGGTGGTGGAGCAGTACTTC
>TRBJ1-3|TRBD1|TRBV6-5|-
CASSFQGAYGNTIYF
TGTGCCAGCAGTTTCCAGGGGGCGTATGGAAACACCATATATTTT
>TRBJ1-1|-|TRBV29-1|-
CSVTRVPNTEAFF
TGCAGCGTGACCAGGGTCCCGAACACTGAAGCTTTCTTT
>TRBJ2-1|TRBD1|TRBV6-5|few
CASSYGGTGGDQQFF
TGTGCCAGCAGTTACGGGGGGACAGGGGGAGATCAGCAGTTCTTC
>TRBJ2-1|-|TRBV6-1|few
CASSDGRNFNEQFF
TGTGCCAGCAGTGACGGACGTAACTTTAATGAGCAGTTCTTC
>TRBJ2-7|TRBD2|TRBV2|-
CASSEAASGNYEQYF
TGTGCCAGCAGTGAAGCTGCTAGCGGGAACTACGAGCAGTACTTC